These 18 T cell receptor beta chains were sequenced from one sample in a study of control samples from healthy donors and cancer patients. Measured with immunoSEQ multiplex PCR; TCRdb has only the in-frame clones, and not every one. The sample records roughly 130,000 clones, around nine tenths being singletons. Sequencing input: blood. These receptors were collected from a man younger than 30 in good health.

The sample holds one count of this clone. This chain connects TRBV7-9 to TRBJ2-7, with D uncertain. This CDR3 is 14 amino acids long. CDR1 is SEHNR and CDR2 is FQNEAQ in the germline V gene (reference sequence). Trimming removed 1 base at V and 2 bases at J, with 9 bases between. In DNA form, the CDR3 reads TGTGCCAGCAGCTTAGGTACGCTACCCTACGAGCAGTACGTC. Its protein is CASSLGTLPYEQYV.

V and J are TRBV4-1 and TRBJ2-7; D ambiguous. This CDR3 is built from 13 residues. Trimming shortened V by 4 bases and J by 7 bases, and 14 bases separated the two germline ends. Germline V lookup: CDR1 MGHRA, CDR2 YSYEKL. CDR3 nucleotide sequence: TGCGCCAGCAGCCCCGACCGGACGCGGGAGCAGTACTTC. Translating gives CASSPDRTREQYF.

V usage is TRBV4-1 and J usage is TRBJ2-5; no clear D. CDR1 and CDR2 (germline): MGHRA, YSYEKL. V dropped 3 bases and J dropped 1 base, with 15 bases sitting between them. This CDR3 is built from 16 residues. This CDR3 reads CASSQSSGVVQETQYF. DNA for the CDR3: TGCGCCAGCAGCCAGAGTTCGGGTGTAGTCCAAGAGACCCAGTACTTC.

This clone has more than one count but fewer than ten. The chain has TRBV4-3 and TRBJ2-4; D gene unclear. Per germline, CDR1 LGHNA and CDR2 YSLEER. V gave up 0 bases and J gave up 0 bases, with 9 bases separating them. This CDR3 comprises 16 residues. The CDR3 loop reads CASSQESSRAKNIQYF. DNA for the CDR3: TGCGCCAGCAGCCAAGAGTCCAGCCGAGCCAAAAACATTCAGTACTTC.

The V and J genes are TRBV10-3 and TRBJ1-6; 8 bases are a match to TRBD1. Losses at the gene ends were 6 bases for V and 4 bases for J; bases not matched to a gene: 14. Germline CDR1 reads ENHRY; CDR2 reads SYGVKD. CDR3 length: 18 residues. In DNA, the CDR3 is TGTGCCATCAGGGCCGGGACAGGAGAAAGGGGGTATAATTCACCCCTCCACTTT. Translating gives CAIRAGTGERGYNSPLHF.

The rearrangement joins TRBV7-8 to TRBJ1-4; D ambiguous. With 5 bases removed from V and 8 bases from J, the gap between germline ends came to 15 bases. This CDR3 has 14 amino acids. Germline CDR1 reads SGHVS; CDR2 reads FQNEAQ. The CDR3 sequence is CASSPEGSGEKLFF. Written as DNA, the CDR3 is TGTGCCAGCAGCCCGGAGGGAAGTGGCGAAAAACTGTTTTTT.

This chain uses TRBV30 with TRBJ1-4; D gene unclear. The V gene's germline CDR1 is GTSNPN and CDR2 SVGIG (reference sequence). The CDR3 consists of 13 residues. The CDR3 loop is CAVGRPTNEKLFF. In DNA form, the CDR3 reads TGTGCGGTGGGCCGCCCAACTAATGAAAAACTGTTTTTT.

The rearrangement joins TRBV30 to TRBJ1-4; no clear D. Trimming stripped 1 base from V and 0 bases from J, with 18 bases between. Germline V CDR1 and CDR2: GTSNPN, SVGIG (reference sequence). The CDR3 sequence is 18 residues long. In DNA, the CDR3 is TGTGCCTGGAGTGAATGGGGTTCTCATATTGCAACTAATGAAAAACTGTTTTTT. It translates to CAWSEWGSHIATNEKLFF. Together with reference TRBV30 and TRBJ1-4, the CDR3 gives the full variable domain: SQTIHQWPATLVQPVGSPLSLECTVEGTSNPNLYWYRQAAGRGLQLLFYSVGIGQISSEVPQNLSASRPQDRQFILSSKKLLLSDSGFYLCAWSEWGSHIATNEKLFFGSGTQLSVL.

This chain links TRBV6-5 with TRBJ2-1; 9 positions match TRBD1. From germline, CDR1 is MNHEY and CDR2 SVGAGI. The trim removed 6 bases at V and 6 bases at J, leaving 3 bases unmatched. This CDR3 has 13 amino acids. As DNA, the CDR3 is TGTGCCAGCAGACAGGGGGCGGTCAATGAGCAGTTCTTC. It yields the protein CASRQGAVNEQFF.

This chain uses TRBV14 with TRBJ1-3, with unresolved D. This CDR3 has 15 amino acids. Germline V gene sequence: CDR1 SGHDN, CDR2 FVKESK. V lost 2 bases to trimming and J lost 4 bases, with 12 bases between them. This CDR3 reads CASSQIDAGGNTIYF. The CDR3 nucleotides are TGTGCCAGCAGCCAAATAGATGCCGGGGGAAACACCATATATTTT.

The CDR3 region is CASRFVASGADTQYF. The CDR3 nucleotides are TGTGCCAGCAGATTTGTGGCTAGCGGGGCAGATACGCAGTATTTT. V usage is TRBV27 and J usage is TRBJ2-3; the match to TRBD2 covers 9 bases. This CDR3 is 15 amino acids long. Losses at the gene ends were 6 bases for V and 4 bases for J; bases not matched to a gene: 8. Germline CDR1 and CDR2: MNHEY and SMNVEV (reference sequence).

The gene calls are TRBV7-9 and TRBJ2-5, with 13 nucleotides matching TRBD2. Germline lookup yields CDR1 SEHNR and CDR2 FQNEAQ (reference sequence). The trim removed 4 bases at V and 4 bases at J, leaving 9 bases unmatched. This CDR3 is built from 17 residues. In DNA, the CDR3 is TGTGCCAGCAGCTCCCAGAGACTAGCGGGGGGCCTAGAGACCCAGTACTTC. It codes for CASSSQRLAGGLETQYF. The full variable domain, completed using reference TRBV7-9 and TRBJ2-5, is DTGVSQNPRHKITKRGQNVTFRCDPISEHNRLYWYRQTLGQGPEFLTYFQNEAQLEKSRLLSDRFSAERPKGSFSTLEIQRTEQGDSAMYLCASSSQRLAGGLETQYFGPGTRLLVL.

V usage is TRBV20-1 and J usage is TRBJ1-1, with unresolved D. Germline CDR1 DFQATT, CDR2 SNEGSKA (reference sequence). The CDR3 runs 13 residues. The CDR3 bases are TGCAGCGCAAGTAATCCTCTGAACACTGAAGCTTTCTTT. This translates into CSASNPLNTEAFF.

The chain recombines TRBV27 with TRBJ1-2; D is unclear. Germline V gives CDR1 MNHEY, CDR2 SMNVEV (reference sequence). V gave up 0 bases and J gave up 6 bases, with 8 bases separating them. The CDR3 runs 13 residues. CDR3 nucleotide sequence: TGTGCCAGCAGTTTATCCCGGACGAATGGCTACACCTTC. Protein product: CASSLSRTNGYTF.

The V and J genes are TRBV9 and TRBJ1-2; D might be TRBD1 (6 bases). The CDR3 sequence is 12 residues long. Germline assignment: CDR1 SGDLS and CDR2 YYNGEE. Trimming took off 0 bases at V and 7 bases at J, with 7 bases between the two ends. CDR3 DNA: TGTGCCAGCAGCGTAGAGACAGGTGGCTACACCTTC. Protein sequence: CASSVETGGYTF.

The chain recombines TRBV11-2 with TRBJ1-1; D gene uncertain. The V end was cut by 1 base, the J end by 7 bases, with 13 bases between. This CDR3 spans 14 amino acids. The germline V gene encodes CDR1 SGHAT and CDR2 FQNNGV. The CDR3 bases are TGTGCCAGCAGCTTAGTTGTTGGAGGGAATGAAGCTTTCTTT. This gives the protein CASSLVVGGNEAFF.

The CDR3 is CASSLVEGQGAPNNQPQHF. The CDR3 DNA follows: TGTGCCAGCAGCTTAGTTGAGGGACAGGGGGCGCCCAACAATCAGCCCCAGCATTTT. V usage is TRBV7-2 and J usage is TRBJ1-5; 12 bases agree with TRBD1. J gave up 3 bases and V 1 base, and 10 bases lay outside the gene matches. The CDR3 consists of 19 residues. CDR1 SGHTA and CDR2 FQGNSA come from the germline V gene.

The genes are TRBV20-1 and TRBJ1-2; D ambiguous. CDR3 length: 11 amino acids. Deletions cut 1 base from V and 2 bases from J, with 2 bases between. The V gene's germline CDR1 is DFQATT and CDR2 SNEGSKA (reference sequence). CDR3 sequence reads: CSARVNYGYTF. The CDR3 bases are TGCAGTGCTAGAGTGAACTATGGCTACACCTTC.